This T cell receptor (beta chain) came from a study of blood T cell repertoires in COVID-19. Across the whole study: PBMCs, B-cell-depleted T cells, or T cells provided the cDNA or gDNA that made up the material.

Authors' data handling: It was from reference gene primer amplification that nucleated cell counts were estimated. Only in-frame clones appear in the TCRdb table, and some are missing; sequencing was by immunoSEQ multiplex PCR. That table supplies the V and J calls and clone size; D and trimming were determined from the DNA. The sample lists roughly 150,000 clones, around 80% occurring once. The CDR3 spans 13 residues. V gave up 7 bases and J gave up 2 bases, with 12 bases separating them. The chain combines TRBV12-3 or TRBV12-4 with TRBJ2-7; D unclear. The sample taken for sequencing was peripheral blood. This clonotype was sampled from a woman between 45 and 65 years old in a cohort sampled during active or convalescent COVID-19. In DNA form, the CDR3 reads TGTGCCAGCACCCCGGAAGCGACCTACGAGCAGTACTTC. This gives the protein CASTPEATYEQYF.